This T cell receptor (beta chain) was identified during a study of pediatric ulcerative colitis. TCRdb's table, derived via immunoSEQ multiplex PCR, lists solely in-frame clones and lacks some. Among 65,000 or so clones listed, roughly nine tenths were seen once. Germline V gives CDR1 SQVTM, CDR2 ANQGSEA. The CDR3 runs 15 residues. V trimming: 3 bases; J trimming: 2 bases; junction bases outside the gene matches: 5. The sample taken for sequencing was blood. This sequence was found in a boy aged 5-17 years with severe ulcerative colitis. The chain uses TRBV29-1 and TRBJ2-7, with 12 positions matching TRBD2. The CDR3, as DNA: TGCAGCGTTGAGGGGACTAGCGGGCCTACCTACGAGCAGTACTTC. Protein product: CSVEGTSGPTYEQYF.